The TCR beta chain under discussion was sequenced for a study of blood T cell repertoires in COVID-19. About the study: Researchers got acute and convalescent COVID-19 samples from the United States, Italy and Spain. In each case, the material was cDNA or gDNA derived from T cells, B-cell-depleted T cells, or PBMCs.

The CDR3 is 14 residues long. Looked up from germline, CDR1 is LGHDT and CDR2 is YNNKEL (reference sequence). The V end lost 4 bases, the J end lost 2 bases, and 11 bases lay between the germline ends. Study processing details: By means of reference gene primer amplification, nucleated cell counts were estimated. Sequencing was performed with immunoSEQ multiplex PCR; in TCRdb, only in-frame clones are kept and a portion is missing. V, J and clone size reflect that table, while D and trimming were determined from the DNA. The sample yields over 85,000 clones, approximately 87% seen once. This TCR derives from a human donor in a cohort sampled during active COVID-19. The chain is built from TRBV3-1 (or the pseudogene TRBV3-2) and TRBJ1-1; D perhaps matches TRBD1 (5 bases). Input material: peripheral blood. The CDR3 DNA reads as TGTGCCAGCAGCCGAGTGCAGGGTAACACTGAAGCTTTCTTT. Its translation is CASSRVQGNTEAFF.